This T cell receptor (beta chain) was observed in a study of radiotherapy plus CTLA-4 blockade in lung cancer. A word on this clone: As yet, its antigen is unknown.

The CDR3 length is 14 residues. CDR1 and CDR2 (germline): SGHRS, YFSETQ. Trimming took off 0 bases at V and 2 bases at J, with 9 bases between the two ends. Profiling relied on immunoSEQ multiplex PCR, and the TCRdb table lists in-frame clones only, not all of them. The repertoire holds some 66,000 clones, with about four fifths as singletons. Study-level findings and limits: Among blood TCR repertoires after radiotherapy plus ipilimumab, tumor-derived clones expanded.

V is TRBV5-1 and J is TRBJ2-7; D unclear. Sequenced material: peripheral blood, taken from a patient treated with radiotherapy plus ipilimumab. This receptor was obtained from a human donor with non-small cell lung cancer who had a partial response to radiotherapy plus ipilimumab. The CDR3 loop reads CASSLGTSTYEQYF. The CDR3 nucleotides are TGCGCCAGCAGCTTGGGTACTTCCACCTACGAGCAGTACTTC.